This paragraph covers one TCR beta chain sequence. This entry belongs to a study of beta chain features in type 1 diabetes. Of the isolated RNA, all was reverse transcribed, and so the sequenced material was expressed TCRB transcripts. Data came from immunoSEQ multiplex PCR; TCRdb stores just in-frame clones and leaves some out. The data show some 400,000 clones, about 14% seen once. The CDR3 length is 15 residues. Germline V gene lookup returns CDR1 SNHLY and CDR2 FYNNEI. V gave up 0 bases and J gave up 3 bases; unmatched junction bases: 4. Sequenced sample: naive CD4+ T cells from blood. The chain is built from TRBV2 and TRBJ2-7, with TRBD1 matching over 8 bases. This sequence originates from a woman younger than 30 in good health. The CDR3 DNA reads as TGTGCCAGCAGTGAAGCGCAGGGGGCTCACTACGAGCAGTACTTC. It encodes CASSEAQGAHYEQYF.